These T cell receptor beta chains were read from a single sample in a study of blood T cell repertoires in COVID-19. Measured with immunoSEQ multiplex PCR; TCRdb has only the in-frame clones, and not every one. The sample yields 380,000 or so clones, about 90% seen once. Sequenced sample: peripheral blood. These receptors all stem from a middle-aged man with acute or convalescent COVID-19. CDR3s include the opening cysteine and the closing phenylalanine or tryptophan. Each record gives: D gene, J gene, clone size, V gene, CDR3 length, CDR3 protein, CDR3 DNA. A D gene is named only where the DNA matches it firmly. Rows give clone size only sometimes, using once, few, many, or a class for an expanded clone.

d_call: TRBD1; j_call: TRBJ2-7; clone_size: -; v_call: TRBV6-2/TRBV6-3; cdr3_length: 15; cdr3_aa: CASSPPDRDIAPQYF; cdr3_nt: TGTGCCAGCAGCCCTCCGGACAGGGATATAGCCCCCCAGTACTTC
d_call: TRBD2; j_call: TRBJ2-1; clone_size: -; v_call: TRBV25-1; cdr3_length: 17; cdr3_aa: CASSEVVPGLAGNEQFF; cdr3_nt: TGTGCCAGCAGTGAAGTCGTCCCGGGACTAGCGGGGAATGAGCAGTTCTTC
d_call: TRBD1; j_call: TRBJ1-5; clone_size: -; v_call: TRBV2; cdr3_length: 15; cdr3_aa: CASSGLDRSYQPQHF; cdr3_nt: TGTGCCAGCAGTGGGCTGGACAGGTCCTATCAGCCCCAGCATTTT
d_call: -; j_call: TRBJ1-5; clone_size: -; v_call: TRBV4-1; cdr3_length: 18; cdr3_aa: CASSQAGSRGRSNQPQHF; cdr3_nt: TGCGCCAGCAGCCAAGCCGGTAGCAGGGGAAGGAGCAATCAGCCCCAGCATTTT
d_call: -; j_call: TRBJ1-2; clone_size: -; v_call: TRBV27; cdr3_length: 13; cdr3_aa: CASSFSRSYGYTF; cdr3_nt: TGTGCCAGCAGTTTTTCGCGTTCCTATGGCTACACCTTC
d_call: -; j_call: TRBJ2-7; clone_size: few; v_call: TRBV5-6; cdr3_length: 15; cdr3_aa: CASSPARTVFYEQYF; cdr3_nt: TGTGCCAGCAGCCCTGCCCGGACAGTCTTTTACGAGCAGTACTTC
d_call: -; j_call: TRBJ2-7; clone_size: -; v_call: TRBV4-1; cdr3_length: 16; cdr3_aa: CASSQTTYRASYEQYF; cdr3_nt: TGCGCCAGCAGCCAGACGACATACAGGGCCTCCTACGAGCAGTACTTC
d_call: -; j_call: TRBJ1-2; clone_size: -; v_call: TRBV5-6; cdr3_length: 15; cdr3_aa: CASSLEPTGTYGYTF; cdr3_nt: TGTGCCAGCAGCTTGGAACCGACAGGCACGTATGGCTACACCTTC
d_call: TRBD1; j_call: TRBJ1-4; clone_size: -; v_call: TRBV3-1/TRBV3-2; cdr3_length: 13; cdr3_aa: CASTQTGLEKLFF; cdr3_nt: TGTGCCAGCACCCAGACAGGGCTTGAAAAACTGTTTTTT
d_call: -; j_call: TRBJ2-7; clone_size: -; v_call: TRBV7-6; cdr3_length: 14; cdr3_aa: CASSLAPGKDEQYF; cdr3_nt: TGTGCCAGCAGCTTAGCGCCAGGGAAGGACGAGCAGTACTTC
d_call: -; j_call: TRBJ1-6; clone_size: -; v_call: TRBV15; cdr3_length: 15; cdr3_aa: CATSQLRQGNSPLHF; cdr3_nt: TGTGCCACCAGCCAACTTCGGCAGGGTAATTCACCCCTCCACTTT
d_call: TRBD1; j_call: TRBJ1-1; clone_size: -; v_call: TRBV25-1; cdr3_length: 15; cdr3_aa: CASSDSGTGATEAFF; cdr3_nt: TGTGCCAGCAGTGATTCCGGGACAGGGGCCACTGAAGCTTTCTTT
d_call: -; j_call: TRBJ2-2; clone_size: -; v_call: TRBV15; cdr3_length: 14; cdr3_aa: CATSPRLPTGELFF; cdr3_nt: TGTGCCACCAGCCCCCGACTGCCCACCGGGGAGCTGTTTTTT
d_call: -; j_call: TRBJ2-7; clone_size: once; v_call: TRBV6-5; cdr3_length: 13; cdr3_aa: CASSTPERVEQYF; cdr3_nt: TGTGCCAGCTCCACCCCGGAGAGGGTCGAGCAGTACTTC
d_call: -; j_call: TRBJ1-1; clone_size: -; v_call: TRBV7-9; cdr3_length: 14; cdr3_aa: CASSHPTENTEAFF; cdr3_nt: TGTGCCAGCAGCCATCCTACAGAGAACACTGAAGCTTTCTTT
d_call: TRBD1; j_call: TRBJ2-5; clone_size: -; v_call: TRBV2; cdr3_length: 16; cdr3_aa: CASLHTGTGVYETQYF; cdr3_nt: TGTGCCAGCCTACACACCGGGACAGGGGTTTATGAGACCCAGTACTTC
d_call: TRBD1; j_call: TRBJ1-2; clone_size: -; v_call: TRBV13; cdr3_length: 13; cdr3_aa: CASSLLQGSGYTF; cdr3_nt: TGTGCCAGCAGCCTCCTACAGGGGAGCGGCTACACCTTC
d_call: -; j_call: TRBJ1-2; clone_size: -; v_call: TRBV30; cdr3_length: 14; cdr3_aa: CAWSVQLQGGGYTF; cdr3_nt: TGTGCCTGGAGTGTACAACTTCAGGGAGGCGGCTACACCTTC
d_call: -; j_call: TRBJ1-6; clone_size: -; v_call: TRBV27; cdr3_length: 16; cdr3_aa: CASRDTDFSYNSPLHF; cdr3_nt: TGTGCCAGCAGAGACACAGATTTCTCCTATAATTCACCCCTCCACTTT
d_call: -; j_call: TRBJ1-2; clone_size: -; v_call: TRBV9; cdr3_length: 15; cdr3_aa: CASSVVDTSNYGYTF; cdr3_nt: TGTGCCAGCAGCGTAGTCGACACCTCTAACTATGGCTACACCTTC
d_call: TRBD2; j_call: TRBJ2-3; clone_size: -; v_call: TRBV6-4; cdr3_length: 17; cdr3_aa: CASSADPAGAYWGTQYF; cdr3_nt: TGTGCCAGCAGTGCCGATCCAGCGGGGGCCTACTGGGGTACGCAGTATTTT
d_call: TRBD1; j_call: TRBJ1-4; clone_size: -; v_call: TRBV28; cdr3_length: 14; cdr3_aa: CASKEDRENEKLFF; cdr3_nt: TGTGCCAGCAAGGAGGACAGGGAGAATGAAAAACTGTTTTTT
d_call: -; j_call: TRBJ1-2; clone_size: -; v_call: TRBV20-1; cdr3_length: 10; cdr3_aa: CSARDISYTF; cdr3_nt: TGCAGTGCTAGAGATATAAGCTACACCTTC
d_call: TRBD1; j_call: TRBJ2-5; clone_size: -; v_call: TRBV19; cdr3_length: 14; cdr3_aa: CASSIGTGQETQYF; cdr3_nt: TGTGCCAGTAGTATCGGGACAGGACAAGAGACCCAGTACTTC
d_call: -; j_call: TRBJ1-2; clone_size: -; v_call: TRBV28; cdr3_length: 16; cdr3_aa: CASSLWLETGNYGYTF; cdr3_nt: TGTGCCAGCAGTTTATGGCTTGAGACAGGCAACTATGGCTACACCTTC
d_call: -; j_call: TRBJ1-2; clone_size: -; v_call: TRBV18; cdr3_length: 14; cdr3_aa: CASSPRTDPYGYTF; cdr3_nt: TGTGCCAGCTCACCACGGACAGACCCCTATGGCTACACCTTC
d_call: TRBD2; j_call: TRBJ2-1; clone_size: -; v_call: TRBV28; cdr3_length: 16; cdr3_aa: CASSLLTSGAYNEQFF; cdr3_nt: TGTGCCAGCAGTTTATTAACTAGCGGGGCTTACAATGAGCAGTTCTTC
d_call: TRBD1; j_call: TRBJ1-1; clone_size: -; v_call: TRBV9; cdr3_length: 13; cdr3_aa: CASSVRGGGEAFF; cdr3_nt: TGTGCCAGCAGCGTAAGAGGGGGCGGCGAAGCTTTCTTT
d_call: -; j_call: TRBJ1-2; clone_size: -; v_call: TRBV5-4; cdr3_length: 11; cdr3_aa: CASSQNYGYTF; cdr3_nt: TGTGCCAGCAGCCAAAACTATGGCTACACCTTC
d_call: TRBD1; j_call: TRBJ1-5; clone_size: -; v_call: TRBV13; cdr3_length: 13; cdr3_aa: CASSQSTGDPQHF; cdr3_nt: TGTGCCAGCAGCCAGTCCACAGGGGACCCCCAGCATTTT
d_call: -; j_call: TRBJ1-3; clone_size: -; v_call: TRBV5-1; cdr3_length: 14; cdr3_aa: CASSLAGAGNTIYF; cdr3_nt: TGCGCCAGCAGCTTGGCAGGGGCTGGAAACACCATATATTTT
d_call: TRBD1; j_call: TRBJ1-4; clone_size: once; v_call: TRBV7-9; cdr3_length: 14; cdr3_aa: CASSPKAGGRKLFF; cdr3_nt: TGTGCCAGCAGCCCCAAGGCAGGGGGTCGAAAACTGTTTTTT
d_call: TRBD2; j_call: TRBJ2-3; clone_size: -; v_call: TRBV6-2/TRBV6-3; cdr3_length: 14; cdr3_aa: CASSYPSGIDTQYF; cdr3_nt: TGTGCCAGCAGTTACCCTAGCGGGATAGATACGCAGTATTTT
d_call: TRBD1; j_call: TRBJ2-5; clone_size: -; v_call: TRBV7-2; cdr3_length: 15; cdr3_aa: CASSSPGQGWETQYF; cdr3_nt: TGTGCCAGCAGCTCCCCGGGACAGGGATGGGAGACCCAGTACTTC
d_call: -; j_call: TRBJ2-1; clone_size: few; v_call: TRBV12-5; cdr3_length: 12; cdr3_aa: CSPLSSYNEQFF; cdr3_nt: TGTAGCCCCCTGAGCTCCTACAATGAGCAGTTCTTC
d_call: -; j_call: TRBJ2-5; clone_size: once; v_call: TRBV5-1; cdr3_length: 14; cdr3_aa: CASREETAEETQYF; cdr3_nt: TGCGCCAGCAGGGAGGAGACTGCTGAAGAGACCCAGTACTTC
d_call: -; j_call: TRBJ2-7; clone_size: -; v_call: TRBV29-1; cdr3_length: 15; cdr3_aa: CSVEWAWQGQWEQYF; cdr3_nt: TGCAGCGTTGAATGGGCGTGGCAGGGGCAGTGGGAGCAGTACTTC
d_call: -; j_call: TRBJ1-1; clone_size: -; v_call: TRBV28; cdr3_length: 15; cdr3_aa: CASSYPRGMNTEAFF; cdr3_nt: TGTGCCAGCAGTTACCCGCGGGGCATGAACACTGAAGCTTTCTTT
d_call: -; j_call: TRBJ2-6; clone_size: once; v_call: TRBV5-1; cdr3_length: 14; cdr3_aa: CASVQGPGANVLTF; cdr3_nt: TGCGCCAGCGTACAGGGCCCTGGGGCCAACGTCCTGACTTTC
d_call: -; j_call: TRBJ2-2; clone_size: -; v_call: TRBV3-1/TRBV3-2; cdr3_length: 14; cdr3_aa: CASSQLGGTGELFF; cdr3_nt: TGTGCCAGCAGCCAATTGGGGGGAACCGGGGAGCTGTTTTTT
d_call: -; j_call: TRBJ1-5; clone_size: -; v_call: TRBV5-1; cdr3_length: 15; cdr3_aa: CASSWATGSNQPQHF; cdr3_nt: TGCGCCAGCAGCTGGGCCACAGGGAGCAATCAGCCCCAGCATTTT
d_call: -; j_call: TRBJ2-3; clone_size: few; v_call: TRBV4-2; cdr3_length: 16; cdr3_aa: CASSQDKEPGRDTQYF; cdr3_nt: TGTGCCAGCAGCCAAGATAAGGAGCCCGGCCGGGATACGCAGTATTTT
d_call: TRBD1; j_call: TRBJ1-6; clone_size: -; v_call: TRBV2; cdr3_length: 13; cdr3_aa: CARTGGRNSPLHF; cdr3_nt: TGTGCCAGGACAGGGGGTCGGAATTCACCCCTCCACTTT
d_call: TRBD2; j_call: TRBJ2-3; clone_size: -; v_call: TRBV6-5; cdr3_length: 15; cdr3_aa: CASSDSGRRTDTQYF; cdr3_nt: TGTGCCAGTTCAGATAGCGGGAGGCGCACAGATACGCAGTATTTT
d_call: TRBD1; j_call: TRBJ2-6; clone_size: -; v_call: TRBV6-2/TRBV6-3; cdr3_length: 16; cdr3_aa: CASSGDSYSGANVLTF; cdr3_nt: TGTGCCAGCAGCGGGGACAGCTACTCTGGGGCCAACGTCCTGACTTTC
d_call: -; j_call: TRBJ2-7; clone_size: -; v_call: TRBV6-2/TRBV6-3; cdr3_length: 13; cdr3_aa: CASSDGRAYEQYF; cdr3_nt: TGTGCCAGCAGCGACGGCAGGGCGTACGAGCAGTACTTC
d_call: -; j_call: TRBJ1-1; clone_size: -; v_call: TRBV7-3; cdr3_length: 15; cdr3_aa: CASSSSPGVVTEAFF; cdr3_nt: TGTGCCAGCAGCTCATCTCCAGGGGTGGTTACTGAAGCTTTCTTT
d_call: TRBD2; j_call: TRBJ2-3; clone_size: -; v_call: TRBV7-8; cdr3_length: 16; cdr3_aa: CASSSGLAGGADTQYF; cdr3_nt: TGTGCCAGCAGTTCGGGACTAGCGGGGGGGGCAGATACGCAGTATTTT
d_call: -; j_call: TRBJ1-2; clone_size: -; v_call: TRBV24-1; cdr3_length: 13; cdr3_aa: CATSPGANYGYTF; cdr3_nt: TGTGCCACCAGTCCGGGAGCTAACTATGGCTACACCTTC
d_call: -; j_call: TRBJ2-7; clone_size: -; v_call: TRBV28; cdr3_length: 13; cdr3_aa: CASYSGVYYEQYF; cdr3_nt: TGTGCCAGCTATTCCGGGGTGTACTACGAGCAGTACTTC
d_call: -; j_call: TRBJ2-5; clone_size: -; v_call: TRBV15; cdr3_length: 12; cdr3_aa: CATSRDVETQYF; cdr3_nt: TGTGCCACCAGCAGAGACGTGGAGACCCAGTACTTC
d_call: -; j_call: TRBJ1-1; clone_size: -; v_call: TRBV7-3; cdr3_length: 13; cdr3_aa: CASSWTLNTEAFF; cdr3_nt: TGTGCCAGCAGCTGGACACTGAACACTGAAGCTTTCTTT
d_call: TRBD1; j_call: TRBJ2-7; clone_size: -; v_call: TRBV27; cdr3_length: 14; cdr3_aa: CASSLTGTGDEQYF; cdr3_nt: TGTGCCAGCAGTTTAACCGGGACAGGAGACGAGCAGTACTTC
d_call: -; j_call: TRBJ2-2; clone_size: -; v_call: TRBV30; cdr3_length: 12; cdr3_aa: CAWSPRTGELFF; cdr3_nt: TGTGCCTGGAGTCCACGGACCGGGGAGCTGTTTTTT
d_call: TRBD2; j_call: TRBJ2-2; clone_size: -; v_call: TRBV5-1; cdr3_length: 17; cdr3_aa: CASSLRSGRAITGELFF; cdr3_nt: TGCGCCAGCAGCTTGAGAAGTGGGAGGGCCATAACCGGGGAGCTGTTTTTT
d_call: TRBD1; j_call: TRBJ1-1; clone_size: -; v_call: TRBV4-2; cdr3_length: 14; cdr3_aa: CASSRDSDASEAFF; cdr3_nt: TGTGCCAGCAGCCGGGACAGCGACGCTTCTGAAGCTTTCTTT
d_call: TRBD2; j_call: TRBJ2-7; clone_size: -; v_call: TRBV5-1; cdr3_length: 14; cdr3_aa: CASSLVGTSEIWDF; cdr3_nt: TGCGCCAGCAGCTTGGTGGGGACTAGTGAAATCTGGGACTTC